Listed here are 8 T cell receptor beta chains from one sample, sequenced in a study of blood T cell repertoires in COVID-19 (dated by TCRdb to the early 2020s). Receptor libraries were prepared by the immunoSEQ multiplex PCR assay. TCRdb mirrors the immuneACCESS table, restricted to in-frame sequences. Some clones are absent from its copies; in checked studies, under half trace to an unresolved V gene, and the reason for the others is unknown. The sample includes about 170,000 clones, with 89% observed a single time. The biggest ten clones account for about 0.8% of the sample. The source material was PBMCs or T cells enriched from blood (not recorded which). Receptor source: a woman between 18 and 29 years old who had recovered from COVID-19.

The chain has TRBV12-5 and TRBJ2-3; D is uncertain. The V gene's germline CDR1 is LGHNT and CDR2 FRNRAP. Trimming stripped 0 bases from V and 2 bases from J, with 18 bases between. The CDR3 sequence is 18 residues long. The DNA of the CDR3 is TGTGCTAGTGGTTTGGTTGGAAAAGCGCAGAACCACACAGATACGCAGTATTTT. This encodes CASGLVGKAQNHTDTQYF. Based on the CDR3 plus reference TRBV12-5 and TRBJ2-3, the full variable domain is DARVTQTPRHKVTEMGQEVTMRCQPILGHNTVFWYRQTMMQGLELLAYFRNRAPLDDSGMPKDRFSAEMPDATLATLKIQPSEPRDSAVYFCASGLVGKAQNHTDTQYFGPGTRLTVL.

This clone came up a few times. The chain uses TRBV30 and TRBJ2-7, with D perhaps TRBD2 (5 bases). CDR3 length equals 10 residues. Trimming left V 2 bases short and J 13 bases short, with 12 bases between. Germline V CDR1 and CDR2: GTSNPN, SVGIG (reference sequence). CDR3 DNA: TGTGCCTGGAGTTCAGGAGCGGATTACTTC. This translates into CAWSSGADYF.

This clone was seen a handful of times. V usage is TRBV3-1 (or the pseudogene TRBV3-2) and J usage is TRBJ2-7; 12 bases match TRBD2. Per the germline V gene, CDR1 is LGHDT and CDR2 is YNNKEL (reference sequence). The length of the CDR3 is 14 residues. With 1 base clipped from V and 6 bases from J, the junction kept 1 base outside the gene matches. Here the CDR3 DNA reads TGTGCCAGCAGCCAAGGGACTAGCGGGGCCGAGCAGTACTTC. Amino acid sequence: CASSQGTSGAEQYF.

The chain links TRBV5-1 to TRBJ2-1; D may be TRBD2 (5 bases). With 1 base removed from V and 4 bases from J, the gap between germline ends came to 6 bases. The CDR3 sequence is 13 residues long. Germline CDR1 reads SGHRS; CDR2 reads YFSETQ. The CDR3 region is CASSLRGYNEQFF. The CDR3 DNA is TGCGCCAGCAGCTTGCGGGGTTACAATGAGCAGTTCTTC. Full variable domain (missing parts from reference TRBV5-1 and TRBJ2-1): KAGVTQTPRYLIKTRGQQVTLSCSPISGHRSVSWYQQTPGQGLQFLFEYFSETQRNKGNFPGRFSGRQFSNSRSEMNVSTLELGDSALYLCASSLRGYNEQFFGPGTRLTVL.

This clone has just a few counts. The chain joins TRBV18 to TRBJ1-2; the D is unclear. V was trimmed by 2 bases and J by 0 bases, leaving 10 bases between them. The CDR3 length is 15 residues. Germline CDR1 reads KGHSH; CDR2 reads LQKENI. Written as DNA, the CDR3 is TGTGCCAGCTCACCAGAGTTCCGCGCTAACTATGGCTACACCTTC. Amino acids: CASSPEFRANYGYTF.

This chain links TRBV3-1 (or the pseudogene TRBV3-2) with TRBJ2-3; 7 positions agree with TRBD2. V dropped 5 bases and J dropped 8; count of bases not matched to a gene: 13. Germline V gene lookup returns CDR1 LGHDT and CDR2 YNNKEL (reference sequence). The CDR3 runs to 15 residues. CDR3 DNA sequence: TGTGCCAGCAGCGGGCTAGCGGCCGTGGGAGGTACGCAGTATTTT. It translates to CASSGLAAVGGTQYF.

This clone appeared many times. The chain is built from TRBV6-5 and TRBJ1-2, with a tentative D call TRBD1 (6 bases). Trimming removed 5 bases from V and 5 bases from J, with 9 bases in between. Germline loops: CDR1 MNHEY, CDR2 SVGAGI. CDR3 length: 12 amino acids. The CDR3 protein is CASSQQGYGYTF. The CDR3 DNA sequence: TGTGCCAGCAGTCAACAGGGTTATGGCTACACCTTC.

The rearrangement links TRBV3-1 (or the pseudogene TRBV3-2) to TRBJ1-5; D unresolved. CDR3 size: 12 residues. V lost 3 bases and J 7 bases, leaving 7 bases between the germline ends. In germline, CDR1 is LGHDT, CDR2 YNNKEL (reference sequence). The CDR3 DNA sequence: TGTGCCAGCAGCCAGGTTGGCCAGCCCCAGCATTTT. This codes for CASSQVGQPQHF.